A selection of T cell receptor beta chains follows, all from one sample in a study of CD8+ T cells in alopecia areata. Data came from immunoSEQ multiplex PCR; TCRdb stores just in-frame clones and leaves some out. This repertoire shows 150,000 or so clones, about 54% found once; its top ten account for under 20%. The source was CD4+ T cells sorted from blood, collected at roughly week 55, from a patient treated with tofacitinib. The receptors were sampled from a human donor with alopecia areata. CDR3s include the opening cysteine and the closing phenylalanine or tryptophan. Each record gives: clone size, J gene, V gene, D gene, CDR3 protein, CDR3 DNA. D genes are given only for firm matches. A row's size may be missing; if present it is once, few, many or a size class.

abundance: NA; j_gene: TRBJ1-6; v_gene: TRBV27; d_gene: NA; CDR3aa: CASSLAGTRGIPGNSPLHF; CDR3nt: TGTGCCAGCAGCTTAGCCGGGACTCGAGGGATCCCGGGGAATTCACCCCTCCACTTT
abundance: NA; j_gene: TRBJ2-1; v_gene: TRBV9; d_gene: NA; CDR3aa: CASSTGPWYNEQFF; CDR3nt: TGTGCCAGCAGTACGGGACCATGGTACAATGAGCAGTTCTTC
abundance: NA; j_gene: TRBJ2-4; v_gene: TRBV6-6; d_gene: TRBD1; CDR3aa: CASSSTDRVGRNIQYF; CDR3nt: TGTGCCAGCAGTTCCACCGACAGGGTGGGCAGAAACATTCAGTACTTC
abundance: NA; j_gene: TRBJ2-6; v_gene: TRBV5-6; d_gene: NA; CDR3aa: CASRQGSGANVLTF; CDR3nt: TGTGCCAGCCGCCAAGGTTCTGGGGCCAACGTCCTGACTTTC
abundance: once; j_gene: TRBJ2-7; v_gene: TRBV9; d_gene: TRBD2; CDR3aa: CASSADRQAGGYEQYF; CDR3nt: TGTGCCAGCAGCGCCGATAGGCAGGCGGGGGGCTACGAGCAGTACTTC
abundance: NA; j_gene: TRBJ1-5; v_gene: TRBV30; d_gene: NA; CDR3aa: CAWRGMRGQPQHF; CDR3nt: TGTGCCTGGAGGGGTATGAGGGGTCAGCCCCAGCATTTT
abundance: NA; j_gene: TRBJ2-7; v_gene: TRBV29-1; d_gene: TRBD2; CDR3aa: CSVLLAGQTYEQYF; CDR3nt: TGCAGCGTACTCCTAGCGGGGCAAACCTACGAGCAGTACTTC
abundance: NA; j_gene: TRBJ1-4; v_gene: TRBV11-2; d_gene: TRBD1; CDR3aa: CASSPRQGNEKLFF; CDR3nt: TGTGCCAGCAGTCCCAGACAGGGTAATGAAAAACTGTTTTTT
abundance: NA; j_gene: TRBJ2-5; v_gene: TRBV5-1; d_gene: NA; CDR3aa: CASRRDSETQYF; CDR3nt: TGCGCCAGCAGGCGGGATTCCGAGACCCAGTACTTC
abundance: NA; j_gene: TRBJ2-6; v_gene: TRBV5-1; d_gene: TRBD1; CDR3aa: CASSLDRGRAASGANVLTF; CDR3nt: TGCGCCAGCAGCTTGGACAGGGGGCGGGCGGCGTCTGGGGCCAACGTCCTGACTTTC
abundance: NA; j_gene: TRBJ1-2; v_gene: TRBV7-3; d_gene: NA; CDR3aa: CASSPGSHYGYTF; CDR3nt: TGTGCCAGCAGCCCCGGGAGCCACTATGGCTACACCTTC
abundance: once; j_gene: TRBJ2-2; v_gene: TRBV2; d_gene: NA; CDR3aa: CASSLLGAVTGELFF; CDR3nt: TGTGCCAGCAGTCTGTTGGGTGCGGTCACCGGGGAGCTGTTTTTT
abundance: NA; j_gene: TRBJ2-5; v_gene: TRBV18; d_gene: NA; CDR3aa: CASSPNQETQYF; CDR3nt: TGTGCCAGCTCACCAAACCAAGAGACCCAGTACTTC
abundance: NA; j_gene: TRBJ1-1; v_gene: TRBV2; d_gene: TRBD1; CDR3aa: CATQTGEAFF; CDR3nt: TGTGCCACCCAGACAGGGGAAGCTTTCTTT
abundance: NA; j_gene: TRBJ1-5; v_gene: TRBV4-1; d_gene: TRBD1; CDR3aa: CASSQDPRPKTGGESNQPQHF; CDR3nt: TGCGCCAGCAGCCAAGATCCCCGACCCAAGACAGGGGGTGAGAGCAATCAGCCCCAGCATTTT
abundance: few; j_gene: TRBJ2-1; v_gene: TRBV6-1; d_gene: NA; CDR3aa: CASTEDRYYNEQFF; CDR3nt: TGTGCCAGCACCGAGGACCGTTACTACAATGAGCAGTTCTTC
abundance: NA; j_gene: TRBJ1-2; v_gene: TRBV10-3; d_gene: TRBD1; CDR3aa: CAISESDRAYGYTF; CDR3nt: TGTGCCATCAGTGAGTCCGACAGGGCTTATGGCTACACCTTC
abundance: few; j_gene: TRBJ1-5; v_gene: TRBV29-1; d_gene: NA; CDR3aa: CSVSVGNNQPQHF; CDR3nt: TGCAGCGTGTCGGTGGGGAACAATCAGCCCCAGCATTTT
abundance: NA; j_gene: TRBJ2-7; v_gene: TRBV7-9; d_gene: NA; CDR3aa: CASSSDIRWGSYEQYF; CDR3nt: TGTGCCAGCAGCTCGGACATACGGTGGGGCTCCTACGAGCAGTACTTC
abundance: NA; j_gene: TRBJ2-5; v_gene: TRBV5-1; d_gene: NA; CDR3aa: CASSLGAGNKQETQYF; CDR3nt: TGCGCCAGCAGCTTGGGGGCAGGGAATAAGCAAGAGACCCAGTACTTC
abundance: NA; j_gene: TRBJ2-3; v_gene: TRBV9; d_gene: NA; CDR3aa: CASSVNRYTDTQYF; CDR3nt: TGTGCCAGCAGCGTAAACAGGTACACAGATACGCAGTATTTT
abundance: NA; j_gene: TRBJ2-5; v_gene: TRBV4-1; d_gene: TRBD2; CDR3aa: CASSQAVSSGQETQYF; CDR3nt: TGCGCCAGCAGCCAAGCAGTGTCTAGCGGGCAAGAGACCCAGTACTTC
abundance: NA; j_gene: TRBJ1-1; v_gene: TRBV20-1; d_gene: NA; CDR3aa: CSALFREAFF; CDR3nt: TGCAGTGCCTTGTTCCGAGAAGCTTTCTTT
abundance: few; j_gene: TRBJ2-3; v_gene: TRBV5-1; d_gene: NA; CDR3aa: CASSPRDHTDTQYF; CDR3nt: TGCGCCAGCAGCCCTCGGGACCATACAGATACGCAGTATTTT
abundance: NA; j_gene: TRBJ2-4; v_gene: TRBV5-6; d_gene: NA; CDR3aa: CASSLTWSSPLAKNIQYF; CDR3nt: TGTGCCAGCAGCTTGACATGGTCCAGCCCTCTAGCCAAAAACATTCAGTACTTC
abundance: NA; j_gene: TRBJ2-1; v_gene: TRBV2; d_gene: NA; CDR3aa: CASSELQGSYNEQFF; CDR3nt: TGTGCCAGCAGTGAATTACAGGGCTCCTACAATGAGCAGTTCTTC
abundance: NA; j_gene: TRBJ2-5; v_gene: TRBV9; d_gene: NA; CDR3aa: CASSPETKPGQTQYF; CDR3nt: TGTGCCAGCAGCCCCGAGACCAAGCCGGGGCAGACCCAGTACTTC
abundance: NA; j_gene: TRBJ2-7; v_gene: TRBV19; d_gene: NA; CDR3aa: CASSPRIWDTEQYF; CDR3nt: TGTGCCAGTAGTCCTCGAATCTGGGACACCGAGCAGTACTTC
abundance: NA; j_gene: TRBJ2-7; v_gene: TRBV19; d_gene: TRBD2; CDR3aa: CASSISLAGGAYEQYF; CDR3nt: TGTGCCAGTAGTATTAGTCTAGCGGGGGGCGCCTACGAGCAGTACTTC
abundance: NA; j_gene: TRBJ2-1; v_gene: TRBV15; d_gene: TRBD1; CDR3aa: CATSRQRTGLNEQFF; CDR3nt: TGTGCCACCAGCCGCCAAAGGACAGGGCTCAATGAGCAGTTCTTC
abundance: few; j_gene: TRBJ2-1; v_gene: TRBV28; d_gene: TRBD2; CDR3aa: CASGSGLASNEQFF; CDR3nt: TGTGCCAGCGGGTCGGGACTAGCCTCCAATGAGCAGTTCTTC
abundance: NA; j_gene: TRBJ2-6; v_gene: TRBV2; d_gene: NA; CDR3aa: CASSGPERVLTF; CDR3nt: TGTGCCAGCAGTGGACCCGAGCGCGTCCTGACTTTC
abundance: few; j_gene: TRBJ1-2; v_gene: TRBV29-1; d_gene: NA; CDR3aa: CSVAAGDYGYTF; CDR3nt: TGCAGCGTTGCGGCGGGGGACTATGGCTACACCTTC
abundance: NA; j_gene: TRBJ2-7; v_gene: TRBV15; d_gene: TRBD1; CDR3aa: CATSRAGTGASEQYF; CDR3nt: TGTGCCACCAGCAGGGCCGGGACAGGGGCCAGCGAGCAGTACTTC
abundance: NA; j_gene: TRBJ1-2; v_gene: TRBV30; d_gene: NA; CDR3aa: CAWSVQANYGYTF; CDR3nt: TGTGCCTGGAGTGTACAGGCTAACTATGGCTACACCTTC
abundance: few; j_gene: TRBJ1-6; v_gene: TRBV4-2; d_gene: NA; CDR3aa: CASSKESPGAGDSPLHF; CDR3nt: TGTGCCAGCAGCAAAGAATCCCCAGGTGCGGGGGATTCACCCCTCCACTTT
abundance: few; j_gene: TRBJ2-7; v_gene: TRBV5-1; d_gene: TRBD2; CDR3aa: CASSRTRTYEQYF; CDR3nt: TGCGCCAGCAGCCGGACTAGGACCTACGAGCAGTACTTC
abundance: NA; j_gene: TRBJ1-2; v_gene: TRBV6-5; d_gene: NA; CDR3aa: CASTAAARNYGYTF; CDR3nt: TGTGCCAGCACGGCCGCAGCCAGAAACTATGGCTACACCTTC
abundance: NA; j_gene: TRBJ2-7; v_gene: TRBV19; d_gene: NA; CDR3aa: CASSIREQYF; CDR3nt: TGTGCCAGTAGTATAAGGGAGCAGTACTTC
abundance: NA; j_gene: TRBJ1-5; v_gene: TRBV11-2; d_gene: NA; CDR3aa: CASSSNSNQPQHF; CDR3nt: TGTGCCAGCAGCTCAAATAGCAATCAGCCCCAGCATTTT
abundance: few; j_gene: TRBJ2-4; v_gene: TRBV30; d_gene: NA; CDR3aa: CAWTLQGGLAKNIQYF; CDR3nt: TGTGCCTGGACCCTACAAGGGGGACTAGCCAAAAACATTCAGTACTTC
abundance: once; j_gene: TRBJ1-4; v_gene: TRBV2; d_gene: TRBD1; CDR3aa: CASSWTGDYEKLFF; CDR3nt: TGTGCCAGCAGTTGGACAGGGGATTATGAAAAACTGTTTTTT
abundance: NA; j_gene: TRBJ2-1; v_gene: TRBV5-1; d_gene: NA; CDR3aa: CASSFRTADNEQFF; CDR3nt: TGCGCCAGCAGCTTTAGGACTGCCGACAATGAGCAGTTCTTC
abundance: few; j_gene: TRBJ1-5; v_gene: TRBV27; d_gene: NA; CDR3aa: CASSLGQTDNQPQHF; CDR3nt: TGTGCCAGCAGTTTAGGCCAGACGGACAATCAGCCCCAGCATTTT
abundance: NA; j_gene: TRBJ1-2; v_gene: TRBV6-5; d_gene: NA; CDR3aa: CASSSGYGYTF; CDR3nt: TGTGCCAGCAGTTCGGGTTATGGCTACACCTTC
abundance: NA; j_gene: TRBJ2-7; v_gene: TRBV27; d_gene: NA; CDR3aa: CASSLGRGTGYEQYF; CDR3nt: TGTGCCAGCAGTTTAGGCAGGGGTACGGGCTACGAGCAGTACTTC
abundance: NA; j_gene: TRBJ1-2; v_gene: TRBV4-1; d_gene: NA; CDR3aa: CASSQELRSDYGYTF; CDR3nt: TGCGCCAGCAGCCAAGAGTTACGGAGTGACTATGGCTACACCTTC
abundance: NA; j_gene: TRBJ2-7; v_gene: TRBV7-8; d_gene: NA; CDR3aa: CASSSSSSEQYF; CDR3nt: TGTGCCAGCAGCTCTTCCTCCAGCGAGCAGTACTTC
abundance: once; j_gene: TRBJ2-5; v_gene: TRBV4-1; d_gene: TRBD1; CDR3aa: CASSQTGTGVQETQYF; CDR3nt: TGCGCCAGCAGCCAGACCGGGACAGGGGTCCAAGAGACCCAGTACTTC
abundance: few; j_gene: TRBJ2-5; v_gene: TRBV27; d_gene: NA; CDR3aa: CASSLWRGETQYF; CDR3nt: TGTGCCAGCAGTTTATGGAGGGGGGAGACCCAGTACTTC
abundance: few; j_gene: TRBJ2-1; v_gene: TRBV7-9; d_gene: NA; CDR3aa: CASSSNLQNEQFF; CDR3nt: TGTGCCAGCAGCTCTAACCTCCAGAATGAGCAGTTCTTC
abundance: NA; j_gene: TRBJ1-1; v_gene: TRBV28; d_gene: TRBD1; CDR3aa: CASSLGGQVNEAFF; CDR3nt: TGTGCCAGCAGTCTAGGCGGACAGGTCAATGAAGCTTTCTTT
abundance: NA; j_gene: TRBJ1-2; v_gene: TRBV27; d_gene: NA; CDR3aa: CASSLNGNYGYTF; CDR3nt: TGTGCCAGCAGTTTAAACGGAAACTATGGCTACACCTTC